These 14 T cell receptor beta chains originate from one sample sequenced in a study of OX40 agonist ivuxolimab in advanced cancers. Profiling relied on immunoSEQ multiplex PCR, and the TCRdb table lists in-frame clones only, not all of them. The table has over 50,000 clones, over 75% seen once. This sample comprised CD4+ or CD8+ T cells sorted from blood, obtained in a trial of the OX40 agonist ivuxolimab. These receptors were collected from an adult with an advanced solid tumor such as melanoma, head and neck, liver or kidney cancer.

This chain uses TRBV19 with TRBJ2-2; D remains unclear. This CDR3 contains 13 residues. CDR1 is LNHDA and CDR2 is SQIVND in the germline V gene (reference sequence). Trimming took 7 bases from V and 0 from J, leaving 6 bases between them. CDR3 residues: CASTASNTGELFF. CDR3 DNA: TGTGCCAGTACCGCGTCGAACACCGGGGAGCTGTTTTTT.

The genes are TRBV15 and TRBJ2-2, with D perhaps TRBD1 (6 bases). Germline assignment: CDR1 LNHNV and CDR2 YYDKDF (reference sequence). CDR3 length: 13 residues. The V end was cut by 8 bases, the J end by 3 bases, with 10 bases between. The CDR3: CATGTGHTGELFF. Here the CDR3 DNA reads TGTGCCACCGGAACAGGGCACACCGGGGAGCTGTTTTTT.

The chain couples TRBV11-2 to TRBJ2-5; either TRBD1 or TRBD2 may supply D (6 bases each). V was trimmed by 0 bases and J by 2 bases, leaving 13 bases between them. CDR1 and CDR2 (germline): SGHAT, FQNNGV. This CDR3 region has 16 residues. This chain's CDR3 is CASSLDVEGVQETQYF. The DNA for the CDR3 is TGTGCCAGCAGCTTAGATGTGGAGGGGGTTCAAGAGACCCAGTACTTC.

The chain links TRBV29-1 to TRBJ1-1, with a possible D match to TRBD1 (6 bases). CDR1 and CDR2 (germline): SQVTM, ANQGSEA. V lost 4 bases to trimming and J lost 7 bases, with 16 bases between them. This CDR3 region has 13 residues. Written as DNA, the CDR3 is TGCAGCGTTGCTCTCCTCGGCAGGGGTGAAGCTTTCTTT. Protein: CSVALLGRGEAFF.

This chain uses TRBV29-1 with TRBJ2-3; D not resolved. The CDR3 loop spans 16 amino acids. V lost 2 bases, J lost 1 base, and 16 bases lay in between. Germline V lookup: CDR1 SQVTM, CDR2 ANQGSEA. CDR3 loop: CSVEWLSPSRTDTQYF. CDR3 DNA sequence: TGCAGCGTTGAATGGCTTAGCCCTTCCCGCACAGATACGCAGTATTTT.

The chain has TRBV19 and TRBJ1-5; 11 bases agree with TRBD1. With V trimmed by 5 bases and J by 9 bases, 9 bases remained unmatched. Germline V lookup: CDR1 LNHDA, CDR2 SQIVND (reference sequence). The CDR3 is 15 amino acids. CDR3 sequence (DNA): TGTGCCAGTAGTGCGGGGACAGGGGGTTTGGGGCCCCAGCATTTT. Translated: CASSAGTGGLGPQHF.

V usage is TRBV19 and J usage is TRBJ2-5; perhaps TRBD2 as D (6 bases). Germline V gives CDR1 LNHDA, CDR2 SQIVND (reference sequence). The CDR3 contains 15 residues. Trimming removed 3 bases at V and 1 base at J, with 12 bases between. CDR3 protein: CASSMEGIVQETQYF. The CDR3 DNA reads TGTGCCAGTAGTATGGAGGGCATCGTCCAAGAGACCCAGTACTTC.

V gene TRBV7-2 combines with J gene TRBJ1-1; D is possibly TRBD1 (6 bases). Trimming stripped 5 bases from V and 4 bases from J, with 17 bases between. The CDR3 sequence is 15 residues long. Germline CDR1 SGHTA, CDR2 FQGNSA. CDR3 loop: CASSLQQGGVTEAFF. In nucleotides, the CDR3 is TGTGCCAGCAGCCTTCAACAGGGAGGGGTCACTGAAGCTTTCTTT.

The rearrangement links TRBV11-1 to TRBJ2-7; possibly TRBD1 or TRBD2 for D (5 bases each). Trimming removed 5 bases from V and 6 bases from J, with 17 bases in between. The CDR3 length is 14 residues. In germline, CDR1 is SGHAT, CDR2 FQDESV (reference sequence). This CDR3 is CASSGGLATFEQYF. The CDR3 DNA sequence: TGTGCCAGCAGCGGGGGTCTAGCAACCTTCGAGCAGTACTTC.

This clone came up once. The chain uses TRBV4-3 and TRBJ2-1; TRBD2 aligns across 8 bases. From germline, CDR1 is LGHNA and CDR2 YSLEER. V lost 0 bases and J lost 2; bases outside the gene matches: 15. This CDR3 has 20 residues. The CDR3, as DNA: TGCGCCAGCAGCCAAGATCTTTTACTAGCGGACCAAGCCCCCTACAATGAGCAGTTCTTC. Amino acids: CASSQDLLLADQAPYNEQFF.

Only one count was recorded for this clone. The chain recombines TRBV28 with TRBJ2-1; the match to TRBD1 covers 10 bases. The V segment lost 6 bases and the J segment 5 bases; nucleotides outside the gene matches: 7. The CDR3 has 15 amino acids. Germline assignment: CDR1 MDHEN and CDR2 SYDVKM. CDR3 amino acids: CASSRQGAGNNEQFF. The CDR3 nucleotides are TGTGCCAGCAGCCGACAGGGGGCCGGAAACAATGAGCAGTTCTTC.

The CDR3 sequence: CASTYASGLNTEAFF. The DNA of the CDR3 is TGTGCCAGCACCTACGCTTCGGGGCTAAACACTGAAGCTTTCTTT. The rearrangement joins TRBV28 to TRBJ1-1, with a tentative D call TRBD1 (5 bases). Trimming pared 7 bases from V and 2 bases from J, leaving 17 bases between. Per the germline V gene, CDR1 is MDHEN and CDR2 is SYDVKM. The CDR3 spans 15 residues.

The V and J genes are TRBV7-6 and TRBJ1-4; perhaps TRBD1 as D (5 bases). V was cut by 1 base and J by 8 bases, with 14 bases left in between. The CDR3 is 15 amino acids. Germline V CDR1 and CDR2: SGHVS, FNYEAQ. As DNA, the CDR3 is TGTGCCAGCAGCTTAGAGTTCAGGGTTGAGGAAAAACTGTTTTTT. Translation gives CASSLEFRVEEKLFF. Drawing the rest from reference TRBV7-6 and TRBJ1-4, the complete variable domain is GAGVSQSPRYKVTKRGQDVALRCDPISGHVSLYWYRQALGQGPEFLTYFNYEAQQDKSGLPNDRFSAERPEGSISTLTIQRTEQRDSAMYRCASSLEFRVEEKLFFGSGTQLSVL.

Here the CDR3 reads CASSLQVSDTQYF. CDR3 nucleotides: TGTGCCAGCAGTCTACAGGTTTCAGATACGCAGTATTTT. The rearrangement links TRBV27 to TRBJ2-3; D might be TRBD1 (5 bases). CDR3 length: 13 amino acids. V lost 5 bases to trimming and J lost 4 bases, with 10 bases between them. Germline CDR1 MNHEY, CDR2 SMNVEV (reference sequence).